This TCR beta chain was sequenced in a study of cytomegalovirus exposure and HLA in healthy donors. Study-wide results and limits: Most TCR sequences were uncommon, yet certain public TCRs appeared in many donors. In most subjects, TCR beta sequences reportedly gave accurate predictions of HLA-A and HLA-B alleles. A previous analysis found most TCR beta V segments productive roughly 87% or roughly 30% of the time. Near-uniform donor sequencing depth was presumed by presence/absence analyses.

Germline loops: CDR1 MNHEY, CDR2 SMNVEV (reference sequence). Trimming took 5 bases from V and 4 from J, leaving 18 bases between them. The CDR3 has 15 amino acids. This clone was found a few times. The antigen is unknown. Researchers ran the PCR with 60 Vbeta and 13 Jbeta primers. TCRdb's copy holds only in-frame clones and misses some; the assay was immunoSEQ multiplex PCR. The sample lists approximately 97,000 clones; about three fifths were seen once. The rearrangement joins TRBV27 to TRBJ2-7; D possibly corresponds to TRBD2 (5 bases). Sequences were obtained from PBMCs. The clonotype comes from a human donor in good health. The CDR3 DNA sequence: TGTGCCAGCAGTCGGGATCCGACCGTCAGTTACGAGCAGTACTTC. This sequence encodes CASSRDPTVSYEQYF.